These 14 T cell receptor beta chains share one sample of origin, sequenced in a study of blood T cell repertoires in COVID-19. TCRdb keeps only in-frame clones here, not all; method: immunoSEQ multiplex PCR. The sample carries 150,000 to 200,000 clones, around 86% recorded once. Sequencing used peripheral blood. These receptor sequences come from a man aged 50 to 60 with active or convalescent COVID-19.

The chain joins TRBV5-1 to TRBJ1-2, with TRBD1 matching 7 bases. CDR3 size: 14 residues. CDR1 is SGHRS and CDR2 is YFSETQ in the germline V gene. J lost 4 bases, V lost 2 bases, and 5 bases had no gene match. The CDR3 region is CASSFSRDSYGYTF. The CDR3, as DNA: TGCGCCAGCAGCTTTAGCCGGGACAGCTATGGCTACACCTTC.

In this sample, this clone turned up a few times. The genes are TRBV9 and TRBJ1-2; 7 positions agree with TRBD1. This CDR3 spans 15 amino acids. Per germline, CDR1 SGDLS and CDR2 YYNGEE. Trimming took 4 bases from V and 2 from J; bases not matched to a gene: 8. Here the CDR3 reads CASSPTGSKNYGYTF. The CDR3 DNA reads as TGTGCCAGCAGCCCGACAGGGAGTAAGAACTATGGCTACACCTTC.

The rearrangement joins TRBV7-9 to TRBJ1-3, with D perhaps TRBD1 (5 bases). This CDR3 spans 15 amino acids. Germline CDR1 and CDR2: SEHNR and FQNEAQ (reference sequence). V was clipped by 8 bases and J by 2 bases, with 16 bases between them. This chain's CDR3 is CASQELQVTGNTIYF. The CDR3 DNA follows: TGTGCCAGCCAGGAGTTACAGGTGACTGGAAACACCATATATTTT.

This clone was detected only a few times. The chain employs TRBV19 and TRBJ2-1; D perhaps matches TRBD1 (6 bases). This CDR3 has 13 amino acids. V lost 3 bases and J lost 14, with 17 bases in between. CDR1 LNHDA and CDR2 SQIVND come from the germline V gene (reference sequence). The CDR3 sequence: CASSIAGADNEFF. CDR3 nucleotides: TGTGCCAGTAGTATCGCAGGGGCGGATAATGAGTTCTTC.

This chain uses TRBV7-2 with TRBJ2-7; possibly TRBD1 for D (5 bases). Germline values: CDR1 SGHTA, CDR2 FQGNSA. Trimming left V 5 bases short and J 4 bases short, with 9 bases between. The CDR3 is 12 residues long. Written as DNA, the CDR3 is TGTGCCAGCAGCCCCTCAGGGTACGAGCAGTACTTC. It is translated as CASSPSGYEQYF.

The J gene is TRBJ1-1, the V gene TRBV6-5, with TRBD1 as a possible D gene (5 bases). The germline gives CDR1 MNHEY, CDR2 SVGAGI. The CDR3 spans 15 residues. The V and J ends lost 6 bases and 5 bases respectively, with 19 bases between them. CDR3 amino acids: CASRPREGLGTEAFF. The CDR3 coding sequence is TGTGCCAGCAGACCCCGGGAGGGGCTGGGGACTGAAGCTTTCTTT.

Of note for this clone: A read error may produce the germline difference seen at one junction end. The V call is TRBV10-3, the J call TRBJ2-5; D gene uncertain. Germline lookup yields CDR1 ENHRY and CDR2 SYGVKD. The CDR3 is made up of 16 amino acids. In nucleotides, the CDR3 is TGTGCCATCAGCGAGTCGGATGCTGGAGTTGGAGAGACCCAGTACTTC. This encodes CAISESDAGVGETQYF.

The chain is built from TRBV10-3 and TRBJ1-5; 7 nucleotides line up with TRBD1. There are 14 residues in the CDR3. Per the germline V gene, CDR1 is ENHRY and CDR2 is SYGVKD. Germline trimming cut 10 bases from V and 2 bases from J; bases unmatched to any gene: 8. CDR3 sequence (DNA): TGTGCCACCAGGGGGGGGGCAGGCAATCAGCCCCAGCATTTT. Translated, it gives CATRGGAGNQPQHF.

This clone was seen only a few times. The genes are TRBV18 and TRBJ2-3; TRBD2 is a possible D gene (6 bases). The CDR3 contains 16 residues. Trimming removed 3 bases from V and 2 bases from J, with 15 bases in between. The germline gives CDR1 KGHSH, CDR2 LQKENI. This chain's CDR3 is CASSPAAAGLTDTQYF. DNA of the CDR3: TGTGCCAGCTCACCCGCTGCTGCGGGGCTCACAGATACGCAGTATTTT.

V gene TRBV6-2 or TRBV6-3 combines with J gene TRBJ2-2, with D maybe TRBD2 (6 bases). CDR1 MNHEY and CDR2 SVGEGT come from the germline V gene. Trimming shortened V by 0 bases and J by 4 bases, and 18 bases separated the two germline ends. The CDR3 length is 18 residues. As DNA, the CDR3 is TGTGCCAGCAGTTACTCGACTTGGAGGGCTGAAGGCACCGGGGAGCTGTTTTTT. Translating gives CASSYSTWRAEGTGELFF.

The rearrangement links TRBV19 to TRBJ1-5, with a possible D match to TRBD1 (5 bases). Germline values: CDR1 LNHDA, CDR2 SQIVND (reference sequence). V was clipped by 4 bases and J by 0 bases, with 13 bases between them. The CDR3 is made up of 16 amino acids. The DNA of the CDR3 is TGTGCCAGTAGTAGGGCCGGGGGACTTAGCAATCAGCCCCAGCATTTT. Translation: CASSRAGGLSNQPQHF.

The CDR3 DNA reads as TGCAGCGGGGGGGAGCCGTCCGGGGAGCTGTTTTTT. Its translation: CSGGEPSGELFF. The chain has TRBV29-1 and TRBJ2-2; possible D gene TRBD2, 6 bases. This CDR3 is 12 amino acids long. Trimming shortened V by 7 bases and J by 6 bases, and 12 bases separated the two germline ends. The V gene's germline CDR1 is SQVTM and CDR2 ANQGSEA.

The rearrangement uses TRBV10-2 and TRBJ2-7; D may be TRBD2 (6 bases). V was shortened by 3 bases and J by 2 bases, with 17 bases between the two germline ends. The CDR3 runs 16 residues. Germline V gene lookup returns CDR1 WSHSY and CDR2 SAAADI. CDR3 sequence reads: CASSENPPGLTYEQYF. The CDR3 region has the DNA TGCGCCAGCAGTGAAAATCCGCCGGGACTGACCTACGAGCAGTACTTC.

This clone was counted once. The chain has TRBV4-1 and TRBJ1-4; 7 bases map to TRBD1. V was pared by 3 bases and J by 6 bases, with 10 bases of the junction left unmatched. CDR3 length: 16 amino acids. Germline V lookup: CDR1 MGHRA, CDR2 YSYEKL. This chain's CDR3 is CASSQDGQVVDEKLFF. The CDR3 coding sequence is TGCGCCAGCAGCCAGGATGGACAGGTCGTGGATGAAAAACTGTTTTTT.